Below, one TCR beta chain is given with its context. CDR3 length equals 12 residues. V was cut by 2 bases and J by 9 bases, with 8 bases left in between. The data are from a study of blood T cell repertoires in COVID-19. Overall study context: Collection of acute and convalescent COVID-19 samples took place in the United States, Italy and Spain. Nucleic acid was either cDNA or gDNA, and it came from T cells, B-cell-depleted T cells, or PBMCs.

Authors' methods: Using reference gene primer amplification, nucleated cell counts were estimated. Libraries were prepared by immunoSEQ multiplex PCR; TCRdb keeps only in-frame clonotypes and omits some of them. That table gives V, J and clone size, and the DNA gave D and trimming. The sample lists 130,000 or so clones; more than 70% were seen once. The J gene is TRBJ1-5, the V gene TRBV12-3 or TRBV12-4; D is undetermined. This clonotype was obtained from a woman between 55 and 75 years old with acute or convalescent COVID-19. What was sequenced was peripheral blood. The CDR3 protein is CASSLRSPPQHF. CDR3 bases: TGTGCCAGCAGTTTAAGGAGCCCGCCCCAGCATTTT.